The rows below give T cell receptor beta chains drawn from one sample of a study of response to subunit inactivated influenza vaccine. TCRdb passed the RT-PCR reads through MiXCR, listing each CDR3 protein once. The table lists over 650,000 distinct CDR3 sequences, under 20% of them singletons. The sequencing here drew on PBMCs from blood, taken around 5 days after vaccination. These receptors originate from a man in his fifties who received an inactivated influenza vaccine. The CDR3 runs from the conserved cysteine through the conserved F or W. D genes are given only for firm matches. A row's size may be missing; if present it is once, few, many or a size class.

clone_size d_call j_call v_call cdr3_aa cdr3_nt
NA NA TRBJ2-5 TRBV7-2 CASSSGSTPGTQYF TGTGCCAGCAGCTCGGGCAGTACGCCGGGGACCCAGTACTTC
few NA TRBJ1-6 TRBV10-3 CAISQFAGITYNSPLHF TGTGCCATCAGTCAGTTCGCAGGGATTACCTATAATTCACCCCTCCACTTT
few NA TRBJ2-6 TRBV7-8 CASGVARRFSGANVLTF TGTGCCAGCGGGGTGGCTAGACGCTTCTCTGGGGCCAACGTCCTGACTTTC
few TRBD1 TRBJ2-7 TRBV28 CASSLDRGFNEQYF TGTGCCAGCAGCTTGGACAGGGGGTTCAACGAGCAGTACTTC
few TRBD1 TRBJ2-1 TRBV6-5 CASSWTGKAYNEQFF TGTGCCAGCAGTTGGACAGGGAAAGCGTACAATGAGCAGTTCTTC
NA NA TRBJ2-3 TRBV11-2 CASSLVAEQGRSTDTQYF TGTGCCAGCAGCTTAGTTGCCGAACAGGGGAGGAGCACAGATACGCAGTATTTT
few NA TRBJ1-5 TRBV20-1 CSARLGNQPQHF TGCAGTGCTAGACTGGGTAATCAGCCCCAGCATTTT
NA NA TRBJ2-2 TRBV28 CASKGARKNTGELFF TGTGCCAGCAAAGGGGCTAGGAAAAACACCGGGGAGCTGTTTTTT
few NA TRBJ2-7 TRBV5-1 CASSLAGTLGYEQYF TGCGCCAGCAGCTTGGCCGGGACTTTGGGCTACGAGCAGTACTTC
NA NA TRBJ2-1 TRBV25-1 CASSELSQAKDEQFF TGTGCCAGCAGTGAATTGTCACAGGCTAAGGATGAGCAGTTCTTC
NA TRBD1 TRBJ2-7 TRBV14 CASSHWDSSYEQYF TGTGCCAGCAGCCACTGGGACAGCTCCTACGAGCAGTACTTC